The rows below give T cell receptor beta chains drawn from one sample of a study of chemoradiotherapy in HPV16-positive cancers. Repertoires were generated with immunoSEQ multiplex PCR, while TCRdb's copy carries only in-frame clones and drops some. The sample has 3,000 to 4,000 clones; roughly 74% are singletons. The specimen was obtained from a patient who underwent chemoradiotherapy. Receptor source: a human donor with HPV-associated anogenital cancer. Both conserved end residues are part of each CDR3. D genes are given only for firm matches.

CDR3aa: CASSPLLALTEAFF; CDR3nt: TGTGCCAGCTCACCATTACTGGCTCTTACTGAAGCTTTCTTT; v_gene: TRBV18; len: 14; d_gene: NA; j_gene: TRBJ1-1
CDR3aa: CASREGQGNTEAFF; CDR3nt: TGTGCCAGCAGGGAGGGACAGGGGAACACTGAAGCTTTCTTT; v_gene: TRBV13; len: 14; d_gene: TRBD1; j_gene: TRBJ1-1
CDR3aa: CASSKGQGSNEKLFF; CDR3nt: TGTGCCAGCAGTAAAGGACAGGGGAGTAATGAAAAACTGTTTTTT; v_gene: TRBV2; len: 15; d_gene: TRBD1; j_gene: TRBJ1-4
CDR3aa: CASSSGTGSYNEQFF; CDR3nt: TGTGCCAGCAGTTCCGGGACAGGGTCCTACAATGAGCAGTTCTTC; v_gene: TRBV6-5; len: 15; d_gene: TRBD1; j_gene: TRBJ2-1
CDR3aa: CASSIASQVPTQETQYF; CDR3nt: TGTGCCAGTAGTATAGCCAGCCAGGTTCCTACACAAGAGACCCAGTACTTC; v_gene: TRBV19; len: 17; d_gene: NA; j_gene: TRBJ2-5
CDR3aa: CASSLAGRGLNTEAFF; CDR3nt: TGTGCCAGCAGCTTAGCGGGGAGGGGGCTGAACACTGAAGCTTTCTTT; v_gene: TRBV7-8; len: 16; d_gene: TRBD1; j_gene: TRBJ1-1
CDR3aa: CASSPIRQGNSPLHF; CDR3nt: TGCGCCAGCAGCCCTATTAGACAGGGGAATTCACCCCTCCACTTT; v_gene: TRBV4-1; len: 15; d_gene: TRBD1; j_gene: TRBJ1-6
CDR3aa: CASSPDPNEKLFF; CDR3nt: TGCGCCAGCAGCCCCGATCCTAATGAAAAACTGTTTTTT; v_gene: TRBV5-1; len: 13; d_gene: NA; j_gene: TRBJ1-4
CDR3aa: CASSSGRGTEAFF; CDR3nt: TGTGCCAGCAGCTCCGGACGTGGGACTGAAGCTTTCTTT; v_gene: TRBV6-6; len: 13; d_gene: NA; j_gene: TRBJ1-1
CDR3aa: CASSFSRARGNEQFF; CDR3nt: TGCGCCAGCAGCTTTTCCAGGGCTCGGGGTAATGAGCAGTTCTTC; v_gene: TRBV5-1; len: 15; d_gene: NA; j_gene: TRBJ2-1
CDR3aa: CASSLGSGGGAKTQYF; CDR3nt: TGTGCCAGCAGCTTAGGGTCAGGCGGGGGGGCGAAGACCCAGTACTTC; v_gene: TRBV7-2; len: 16; d_gene: TRBD2; j_gene: TRBJ2-5